This T cell receptor (beta chain) was found in a study of blood T cell repertoires in COVID-19. In this sample, this clone turned up many times. With 2 bases removed from V and 5 bases from J, the gap between germline ends came to 11 bases. Germline CDR1 SGHRS, CDR2 YFSETQ. The CDR3 spans 13 residues. Measured with immunoSEQ multiplex PCR; TCRdb has only the in-frame clones, and not every one. The sample records roughly 76,000 clones, 70% to 75% being singletons. The sequence was collected from a man aged 65 to 85 with acute or convalescent COVID-19. The chain links TRBV5-1 to TRBJ2-7; D is uncertain. Sequencing was done on a sample of peripheral blood. The CDR3 loop reads CASSLLVGDEQYF. The CDR3 DNA sequence: TGCGCCAGCAGCTTACTGGTGGGCGACGAGCAGTACTTC.